These T cell receptor beta chains were read from a single sample in a study of a mutant IDH1 vaccine in newly diagnosed glioma. TCRdb's copy holds only in-frame clones and misses some; the assay was immunoSEQ multiplex PCR. This sample has about 92,000 clones, with around 80% found just once. The starting material was PBMCs, obtained from a glioma patient treated with radiotherapy, temozolomide or both. Receptor source: a man in his forties or fifties with glioma. Both conserved end residues are part of each CDR3. A D gene is named only where the DNA matches it firmly. Size values are once, few and many counts, or a class for expanded clones, and some rows have none.

size	D	J	V	CDR3	DNA
.	.	TRBJ1-6	TRBV5-4	CASSLEGSPLHF	TGTGCCAGCAGCTTGGAAGGTTCACCCCTCCACTTT
.	.	TRBJ1-5	TRBV10-3	CAISESPPSNQPQHF	TGTGCCATCAGTGAGTCTCCCCCGAGCAATCAGCCCCAGCATTTT
.	.	TRBJ2-7	TRBV27	CASSLSRTYEQYF	TGTGCCAGCAGTTTATCTCGAACCTACGAGCAGTACTTC
.	.	TRBJ1-1	TRBV30	CAWRDTHEAFF	TGTGCCTGGAGAGACACCCATGAAGCTTTCTTT
.	.	TRBJ2-7	TRBV7-6	CASSQRGGPEFEF	TGTGCCAGCAGCCAAAGAGGCGGGCCCGAGTTTGAGTTC
.	.	TRBJ2-7	TRBV7-6	CASSLELGSEQYF	TGTGCCAGCAGCTTAGAATTGGGGAGTGAGCAGTACTTC
.	.	TRBJ1-1	TRBV6-5	CASSWRGEAFF	TGTGCCAGCAGTTGGCGTGGTGAAGCTTTCTTT
.	TRBD1	TRBJ1-2	TRBV28	CASSHQGANYGYTF	TGTGCCAGCAGTCATCAGGGGGCTAACTATGGCTACACCTTC
once	.	TRBJ1-1	TRBV11-2	CASSFRTPNTEAFF	TGTGCCAGCAGCTTCAGGACACCCAACACTGAAGCTTTCTTT
once	TRBD2	TRBJ2-7	TRBV28	CASGQAGIPYEQYF	TGTGCCAGCGGTCAAGCGGGGATACCCTACGAGCAGTACTTC
.	.	TRBJ2-5	TRBV29-1	CSVELNRVPETQYF	TGCAGCGTTGAACTGAACAGGGTCCCGGAGACCCAGTACTTC
.	.	TRBJ1-1	TRBV11-2	CASSLAGPLNTEAFF	TGTGCCAGCAGCCTCGCGGGACCCCTCAACACTGAAGCTTTCTTT
once	TRBD2	TRBJ2-1	TRBV27	CASSSIRDGDYREQFF	TGTGCCAGCAGTTCAATCCGGGACGGGGACTACAGGGAGCAGTTCTTC
.	TRBD2	TRBJ2-3	TRBV4-1	CASSFGLADTDTQYF	TGCGCCAGCAGCTTCGGACTAGCGGACACAGATACGCAGTATTTT
.	.	TRBJ1-5	TRBV30	CAWAGGGSQPQHF	TGTGCCTGGGCCGGGGGGGGCAGTCAGCCCCAGCATTTT
few	TRBD1	TRBJ1-5	TRBV4-1	CASSQGGQGRNNQPQHF	TGCGCCAGCAGCCAGGGGGGACAGGGCCGTAACAATCAGCCCCAGCATTTT
.	.	TRBJ2-7	TRBV27	CASSLNPNAVRPAYEQYF	TGTGCCAGCAGTTTGAACCCCAATGCCGTTAGGCCCGCCTACGAGCAGTACTTC
.	TRBD1	TRBJ2-7	TRBV25-1	CASSVVGTGGLYEQYF	TGTGCCAGCAGTGTCGTGGGGACAGGGGGGCTCTACGAGCAGTACTTC
.	.	TRBJ2-6	TRBV4-2	CASRRKQGTFSGANVLTF	TGTGCCAGCAGACGTAAACAGGGAACCTTTTCTGGGGCCAACGTCCTGACTTTC
.	TRBD2	TRBJ2-4	TRBV5-1	CASSLARTTGTSFIQYF	TGCGCCAGCAGCTTAGCGAGGACAACCGGGACTAGTTTCATTCAGTACTTC
.	TRBD1	TRBJ1-2	TRBV28	CASSNSGTGGRYGYTF	TGTGCCAGCAGTAACTCCGGGACAGGGGGGCGTTATGGCTACACCTTC
.	.	TRBJ1-1	TRBV19	CASSKGLPMNTEAFF	TGTGCCAGTAGTAAGGGGTTACCCATGAACACTGAAGCTTTCTTT
.	.	TRBJ1-4	TRBV4-3	CASSQPEGSEKLFF	TGCGCCAGCAGCCAGCCAGAGGGTAGTGAAAAACTGTTTTTT
.	TRBD1	TRBJ1-1	TRBV6-5	CASSYAGQGPEAFF	TGTGCCAGCAGTTACGCCGGACAGGGACCTGAAGCTTTCTTT
.	TRBD1	TRBJ1-2	TRBV5-4	CASSFYGQDYGYTF	TGTGCCAGCAGCTTTTACGGACAGGATTATGGCTACACCTTC
.	.	TRBJ2-7	TRBV21-1	CASSAYEQYF	TGTGCCAGCAGCGCCTACGAGCAGTACTTC
.	TRBD2	TRBJ2-3	TRBV7-8	CASSLGASGSRTDTQYF	TGTGCCAGCAGCTTAGGTGCTAGCGGGAGTCGGACAGATACGCAGTATTTT
.	TRBD2	TRBJ2-2	TRBV10-3	CAISGTSGRSLDGELFF	TGTGCCATCAGCGGGACTAGCGGGAGAAGTTTAGACGGGGAGCTGTTTTTT
.	.	TRBJ2-5	TRBV6-1	CASGSGEGQETQYF	TGTGCCAGCGGATCAGGGGAGGGCCAAGAGACCCAGTACTTC
once	.	TRBJ1-2	TRBV4-2	CASYSREAGYTF	TGTGCCTCGTACTCCAGGGAGGCTGGCTACACCTTC
.	.	TRBJ2-1	TRBV11-2	CASSWGNLYNEQFF	TGTGCCAGCAGCTGGGGGAACCTCTACAATGAGCAGTTCTTC
.	TRBD1	TRBJ2-7	TRBV9	CASSPRTGETYEQYF	TGTGCCAGCAGCCCCCGGACAGGGGAAACCTACGAGCAGTACTTC
.	.	TRBJ2-1	TRBV7-2	CASRTDTGRYNEQFF	TGTGCCAGCAGGACCGACACGGGACGCTACAATGAGCAGTTCTTC
.	.	TRBJ1-3	TRBV2	CASSEPGSPSGNTIYF	TGTGCCAGCAGCGAGCCGGGATCCCCCTCTGGAAACACCATATATTTT
.	.	TRBJ2-5	TRBV7-7	CASSSSGETQYF	TGTGCTAGCAGCTCCTCGGGAGAGACCCAGTACTTC
.	TRBD2	TRBJ2-3	TRBV19	CASSIGLVGDTQYF	TGTGCCAGTAGTATCGGACTAGTGGGAGATACGCAGTATTTT
few	.	TRBJ1-2	TRBV28	CASNPGQGGYTF	TGTGCCAGCAACCCGGGACAAGGTGGCTACACCTTC
.	TRBD1	TRBJ2-3	TRBV5-6	CASSPTGGGTDTQYF	TGTGCCAGCAGCCCAACAGGGGGTGGCACAGATACGCAGTATTTT
few	TRBD1	TRBJ1-1	TRBV30	CAGTGPMNTEAFF	TGTGCGGGGACAGGACCTATGAACACTGAAGCTTTCTTT
.	.	TRBJ1-3	TRBV4-2	CASSQDGGSGNTIYF	TGTGCCAGCAGCCAAGATGGAGGGTCAGGAAACACCATATATTTT
.	TRBD1	TRBJ1-2	TRBV18	CASSPDRQGARGYTF	TGTGCCAGCTCACCTGACCGACAGGGGGCGCGTGGCTACACCTTC
.	TRBD1	TRBJ1-2	TRBV6-6	CASSYQRTGNYGYTF	TGTGCCAGCAGTTACCAAAGGACAGGAAACTATGGCTACACCTTC
.	.	TRBJ1-4	TRBV4-3	CASSLAGGRHEKLFF	TGCGCCAGCAGCCTCGCCGGGGGGAGGCATGAAAAACTGTTTTTT
.	.	TRBJ1-1	TRBV7-2	CASSPDRAAGMNTEAFF	TGTGCCAGCAGCCCGGATCGGGCGGCGGGGATGAACACTGAAGCTTTCTTT